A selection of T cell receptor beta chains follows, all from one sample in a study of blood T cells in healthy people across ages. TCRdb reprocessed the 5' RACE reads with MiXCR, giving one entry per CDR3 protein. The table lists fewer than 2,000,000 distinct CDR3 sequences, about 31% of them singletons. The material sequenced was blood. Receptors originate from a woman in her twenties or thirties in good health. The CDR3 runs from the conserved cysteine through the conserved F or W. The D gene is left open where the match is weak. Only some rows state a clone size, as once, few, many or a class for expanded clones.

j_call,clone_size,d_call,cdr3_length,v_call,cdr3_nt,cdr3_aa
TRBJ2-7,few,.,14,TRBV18,TGTGCCAGCTCACCTGATACAGGTCCCTACGAGCAGTACTTC,CASSPDTGPYEQYF
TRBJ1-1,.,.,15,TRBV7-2,TGTGCCAGCAGCTTACTGGAGAGGTGGCCCACTGAAGCTTTCTTT,CASSLLERWPTEAFF
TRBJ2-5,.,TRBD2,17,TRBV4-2,TGTGCCAGCAGCCAAGAGTTAGCGGGAGGCCCACAAGGGACCCAGTACTTC,CASSQELAGGPQGTQYF
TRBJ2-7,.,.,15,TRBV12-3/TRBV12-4,TGTGCCAGCAGCCCCGGGACTTTTCGGAGCGACGAGCAGTACTTC,CASSPGTFRSDEQYF
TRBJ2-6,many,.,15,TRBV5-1,TGCGCCAGCAGCTTGGATGGGGTCGGGGCCAACGTCCTGACTTTC,CASSLDGVGANVLTF
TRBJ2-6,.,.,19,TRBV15,TGTGCCACCAGCAGAGATATCGCGGGACCGGGGTCTGGGGCCAACGTCCTGACTTTC,CATSRDIAGPGSGANVLTF
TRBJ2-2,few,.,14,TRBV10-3,TGTGCCACAAACGAGGGTACCATCCCCGGGGAGCTGTTTTTT,CATNEGTIPGELFF
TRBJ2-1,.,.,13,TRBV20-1,TGCAGTGCCTTCTTTCGCAAGGGGAATGAGCAGTTCTTC,CSAFFRKGNEQFF
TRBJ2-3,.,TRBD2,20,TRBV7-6,TGTGCCAGCAGCCCACGCTTAGGGACTAGCGGAGTCCCTAGCACAGATACGCAGTATTTT,CASSPRLGTSGVPSTDTQYF
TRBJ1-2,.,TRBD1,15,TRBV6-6,TGTGCCAGCAGTAGCTCCGGAACAGGGGATAGCGGCTACACCTTC,CASSSSGTGDSGYTF
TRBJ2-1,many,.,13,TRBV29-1,TGCAGCGTTTATGGGTCATACTACAATGAGCAGTTCTTC,CSVYGSYYNEQFF
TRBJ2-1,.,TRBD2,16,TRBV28,TGTGCCAGCAGCGTGACTAGCGGGAGGGAAGACAATGAGCAGTTCTTC,CASSVTSGREDNEQFF
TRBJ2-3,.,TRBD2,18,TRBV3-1,TGTGCCAGCAGCCAAGGTCTAGCGGGAATACGGGGCACAGATACGCAGTATTTT,CASSQGLAGIRGTDTQYF
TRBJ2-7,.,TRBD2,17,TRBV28,TGTGCCAGCAGTTTACTCCCGGGACTAGCGGGAGATGACGAGCAGTACTTC,CASSLLPGLAGDDEQYF
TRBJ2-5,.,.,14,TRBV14,TGTGCCAGCAGCCAACGGCGGGGATATGGGACCCAGTACTTC,CASSQRRGYGTQYF
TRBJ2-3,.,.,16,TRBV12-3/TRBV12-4,TGTGCCAGCAGTTTTGGGGGGCGGGAGCCCACAGATACGCAGTATTTT,CASSFGGREPTDTQYF
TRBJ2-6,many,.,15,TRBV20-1,TGCAGTGCCACTCTCGGGGAGTCTGGGGCCAACGTCCTGACTTTC,CSATLGESGANVLTF
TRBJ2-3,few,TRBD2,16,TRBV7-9,TGTGCCAGCGCGCGGGGGGGCGGGGGAACAACAGATACGCAGTATTTT,CASARGGGGTTDTQYF
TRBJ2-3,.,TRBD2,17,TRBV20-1,TGCAGTGCTAGAACCCCCGGTCTAGCGGGAGGGGCAGATACGCAGTATTTT,CSARTPGLAGGADTQYF
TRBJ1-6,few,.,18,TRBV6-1,TGTGCCAGCAGTAAGGCGGGGAGTTCGGCCCTAGTTCGGTCACCCCTCCACTTT,CASSKAGSSALVRSPLHF
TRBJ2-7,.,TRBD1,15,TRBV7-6,TGTGCCAGCAGCCGAGCGGGACAGGGCTCCTACGAGCAGTACTTC,CASSRAGQGSYEQYF
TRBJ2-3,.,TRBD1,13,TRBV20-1,TGCAGTACTACTAGGACAGGGCGAGATACGCAGTATTTT,CSTTRTGRDTQYF
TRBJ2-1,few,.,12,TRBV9,TGTGCCAGCAGCGCTCAGATTAATGAGCAGTTCTTC,CASSAQINEQFF
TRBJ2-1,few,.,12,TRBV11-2,TGTGCCAGCAGCCAGCGAACGTATGAGCAGTTCTTC,CASSQRTYEQFF
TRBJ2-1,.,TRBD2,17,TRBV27,TGTGCCAGCAGTTTCCGTCGACCGGGACTAGCGGGCAGTGAGCAGTTCTTC,CASSFRRPGLAGSEQFF
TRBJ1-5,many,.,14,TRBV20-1,TGCAGTGCTAAAAAAACAGGGATCAGTCAGCCCCAGCATTTT,CSAKKTGISQPQHF
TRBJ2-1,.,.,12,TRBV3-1,TGTGCCAGCAGCCAAGATCCGTTCGAGCAGTTCTTC,CASSQDPFEQFF
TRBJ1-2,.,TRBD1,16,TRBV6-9,TGTGCCAGCAGTTATTCCCCCAGGGGGCACAAGGATGGCTACACCTTC,CASSYSPRGHKDGYTF
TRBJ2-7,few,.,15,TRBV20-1,TGCAGTGCTAGAGCCCCCGTAGGGTGGGACTACGAGCAGTACTTC,CSARAPVGWDYEQYF
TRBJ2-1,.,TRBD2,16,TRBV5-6,TGTGCCAGCAGCCGGACCCGGACTAGCGGGGTGGAGGAGCAGTTCTTC,CASSRTRTSGVEEQFF
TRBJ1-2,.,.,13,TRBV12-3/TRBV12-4,TGTGCCAGCAGTTTAGGGGGGCCTCCAGGCTACACCTTC,CASSLGGPPGYTF
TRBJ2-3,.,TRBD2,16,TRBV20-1,TGCAGTGCTAGAGCCCCTAGCGGGAGAAGCGCAGATACGCAGTATTTT,CSARAPSGRSADTQYF
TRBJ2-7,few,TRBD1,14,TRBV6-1,TGTGCCGGCAGTGCGCGGGACAGGGGCTACGAGCAGTACTTC,CAGSARDRGYEQYF
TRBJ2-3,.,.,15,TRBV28,TGTGCCAGCAGTTTATTGAACCCTAGCACAGATACGCAGTATTTT,CASSLLNPSTDTQYF
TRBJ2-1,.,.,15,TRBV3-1,TGTGCCAGCAGCCAAGCCAGGGTTGGAAACAATGAGCAGTTCTTC,CASSQARVGNNEQFF
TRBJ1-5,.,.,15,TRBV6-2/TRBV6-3,TGTGCCAGCAGTTCTTCTCGGACAGATTATCAGCCCCAGCATTTT,CASSSSRTDYQPQHF
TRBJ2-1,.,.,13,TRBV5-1,TGCGCCAGCAGCTCGAAAACAGGGAATGAGCAGTTCTTC,CASSSKTGNEQFF
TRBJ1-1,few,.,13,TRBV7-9,TGTGCCAGCAGCTTAGTACCGAGCACTGAAGCTTTCTTT,CASSLVPSTEAFF
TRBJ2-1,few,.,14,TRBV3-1,TGTGCCAGCAGCCAAAGTTTTCTACCGAATGAGCAGTTCTTC,CASSQSFLPNEQFF
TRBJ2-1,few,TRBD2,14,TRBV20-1,TGCAGTGCCCCCCGGGGCGGGGGTGCGGGTGAGCAGTTCTTC,CSAPRGGGAGEQFF
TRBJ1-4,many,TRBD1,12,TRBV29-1,TGCAGCGTTAAGGACAGGGGCGAAAAACTGTTTTTT,CSVKDRGEKLFF
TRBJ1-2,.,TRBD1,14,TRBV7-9,TGTGCCAGCAGCTTTCCCGGGACAGTATATGGCTACACCTTC,CASSFPGTVYGYTF
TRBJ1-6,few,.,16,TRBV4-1,TGCGCCAGCAGCCCCTTCCCGGACAGAAATAATTCACCCCTCCACTTT,CASSPFPDRNNSPLHF
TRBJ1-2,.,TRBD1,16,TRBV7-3,TGTGCCAGCAGCCTTTTACCGGGACAGGGGGCGGTTGGCTACACCTTC,CASSLLPGQGAVGYTF